The 13 T cell receptor beta chains reported below all come from one sample, sequenced in a study of beta chain features in type 1 diabetes. All of the isolated RNA was reverse transcribed, so expressed TCRB transcripts were sequenced. Here immunoSEQ multiplex PCR was the method, and the copy in TCRdb shows in-frame clones only, minus some. The profile shows 250,000 to 300,000 clones, around 24% of them singletons. For these receptors, no antigen is known. Findings and limits, study-wide: All four CD4+ subsets from Type 1 diabetes patients carried moderately but significantly shorter TCRB CDR3s.

The sample consisted of naive CD4+ T cells from blood. These receptors were obtained from a woman in her twenties or thirties with type 1 diabetes.

This clone occurred a few times. The gene calls are TRBV14 and TRBJ2-5, with D maybe TRBD2 (5 bases). V shed 1 base and J shed 4 bases, with 10 bases lying between them. Germline V gives CDR1 SGHDN, CDR2 FVKESK. CDR3 length: 14 amino acids. The CDR3 coding sequence is TGTGCCAGCAGCCAAGTAGTTGCGGGAGAGACCCAGTACTTC. This sequence encodes CASSQVVAGETQYF.

This chain uses TRBV2 with TRBJ2-3; 9 positions agree with TRBD2. Germline V gene data show CDR1 as SNHLY and CDR2 as FYNNEI. V dropped 5 bases and J dropped 5; count of bases not matched to a gene: 8. The CDR3 is 15 amino acids. In DNA, the CDR3 is TGTGCCAGCAGTACGATTAGCGGGAGAGGAGATACGCAGTATTTT. This sequence encodes CASSTISGRGDTQYF.

A few counts support this clone. This rearrangement joins TRBV7-2 to TRBJ2-7; D is perhaps TRBD2 (6 bases). There are 13 residues in the CDR3. The V end lost 5 bases, the J end lost 5 bases, and 13 bases lay between the germline ends. Germline CDR1 and CDR2: SGHTA and FQGNSA. The DNA of the CDR3 is TGTGCCAGCAGCGAGCGGGTAGCGCACGAGCAGTACTTC. Amino acids: CASSERVAHEQYF.

This clone appeared a few times. The gene calls are TRBV10-3 and TRBJ2-1; TRBD1 might be the D (6 bases). The CDR3 covers 15 residues. From germline, CDR1 is ENHRY and CDR2 SYGVKD. V dropped 3 bases and J dropped 7 bases, with 16 bases sitting between them. Here the CDR3 DNA reads TGTGCCATCAGTGATGGACTTAGAGGGGGAAATGAGCAGTTCTTC. Translating it yields CAISDGLRGGNEQFF.

This clone showed up just a few times. This chain connects TRBV6-5 to TRBJ1-2, with D unclear. V was pared by 6 bases and J by 5 bases, with 7 bases between. This CDR3 is 11 amino acids long. Germline CDR1 reads MNHEY; CDR2 reads SVGAGI. This chain's CDR3 is CASRQDYGYTF. The CDR3 DNA reads as TGTGCCAGCAGGCAGGATTATGGCTACACCTTC.

V usage is TRBV30 and J usage is TRBJ2-1, with 10 bases matching TRBD2. After removal of 2 bases from V and 2 bases from J, the junction contained 3 bases not matched to a gene. In germline, CDR1 is GTSNPN, CDR2 SVGIG (reference sequence). The CDR3 is 15 residues long. CDR3 DNA: TGTGCCTGGAGTCCTACTAGCGGGACCTACAATGAGCAGTTCTTC. Translating gives CAWSPTSGTYNEQFF.

This clone was counted between two and nine times. The rearrangement links TRBV25-1 to TRBJ2-6; 8 nucleotides agree with TRBD1. The germline V gene encodes CDR1 MGHDK and CDR2 SYGVNS. The CDR3 contains 16 residues. J gave up 2 bases and V 4 bases, and 4 bases lay outside the gene matches. The CDR3 spells CASSGSRGPGANVLTF. The CDR3 nucleotides read TGTGCCAGCAGTGGGTCCAGGGGGCCTGGGGCCAACGTCCTGACTTTC.

This clone appeared a few times. The chain carries TRBV5-4 and TRBJ2-5; TRBD2 might be the D (6 bases). V gave up 2 bases and J gave up 5 bases, with 10 bases separating them. The CDR3 length is 13 residues. Germline loops: CDR1 SGHNT, CDR2 YYREEE (reference sequence). The CDR3: CASSFPGRETQYF. CDR3 nucleotides: TGTGCCAGCAGCTTCCCAGGGAGGGAGACCCAGTACTTC.

CDR3 sequence: CASSWGGDTQYF. The DNA for the CDR3 is TGTGCCAGCAGCTGGGGGGGAGATACGCAGTATTTT. V and J are TRBV27 and TRBJ2-3, with TRBD2 matching 7 bases. The CDR3 runs 12 residues. After removal of 6 bases from V and 5 bases from J, the junction contained 2 bases not matched to a gene. Germline CDR1 and CDR2: MNHEY and SMNVEV (reference sequence).

This clone was picked up a small number of times. The V gene is TRBV29-1, the J gene TRBJ1-1; D possibly corresponds to TRBD1 (6 bases). Deletions cut 7 bases from V and 1 base from J, with 13 bases between. Germline V gene data show CDR1 as SQVTM and CDR2 as ANQGSEA. The CDR3 runs 13 residues. This CDR3 reads CSAAGVGNTEAFF. The CDR3 region has the DNA TGCAGCGCCGCAGGGGTCGGGAACACTGAAGCTTTCTTT. Supplemented by reference TRBV29-1 and TRBJ1-1, the full variable domain reads SAVISQKPSRDICQRGTSLTIQCQVDSQVTMMFWYRQQPGQSLTLIATANQGSEATYESGFVIDKFPISRPNLTFSTLTVSNMSPEDSSIYLCSAAGVGNTEAFFGQGTRLTVV.

This clone showed up just a few times. The chain recombines TRBV30 with TRBJ2-5; the D gene is possibly TRBD1 (6 bases). CDR3 length: 12 residues. Germline CDR1 reads GTSNPN; CDR2 reads SVGIG (reference sequence). V lost 1 base and J lost 11, with 14 bases in between. This CDR3 is CAWSARGIGQYF. The CDR3 nucleotides read TGTGCCTGGAGTGCGAGGGGGATAGGACAGTACTTC.

The sample holds a few counts of this clone. V usage is TRBV6-6 and J usage is TRBJ2-1; D may be TRBD2 (5 bases). This CDR3 spans 15 amino acids. The germline V and J ends were trimmed by 3 bases and 1 base, with 10 bases remaining between them. CDR1 and CDR2 (germline): MNHNY, SVGAGI (reference sequence). Here the CDR3 DNA reads TGTGCCAGCAGTTATAATAGCGCTTCCTACAATGAGCAGTTCTTC. Translating it yields CASSYNSASYNEQFF.

This clone has only a few counts. This chain joins TRBV7-8 and TRBJ2-3; TRBD2 matches 10 bases. From germline, CDR1 is SGHVS and CDR2 FQNEAQ. J lost 4 bases, V lost 2 bases, and 3 bases had no gene match. The CDR3 spans 15 residues. The CDR3 loop is CASSLRLAGADTQYF. In DNA form, the CDR3 reads TGTGCCAGCAGCTTAAGACTAGCGGGCGCAGATACGCAGTATTTT.